The following is a T cell receptor beta chain sequence with its context. The germline CDR1 and CDR2 sequences are ENHRY and SYGVKD. V lost 3 bases and J lost 1; bases outside the gene matches: 8. CDR3 size: 17 residues. These data are taken from a study of T cell changes during pregnancy in multiple sclerosis. Sequencing used immunoSEQ multiplex PCR; TCRdb keeps in-frame clones, though not all of them. The data hold 57,000 or so clones, with approximately 90% observed a single time. The chain couples TRBV10-3 to TRBJ2-2, with 7 bases fitting TRBD2. Sample: peripheral blood, taken after pregnancy. The origin of this receptor is a female donor in good health, enrolled as a control in a pregnancy study. The CDR3 DNA is TGTGCCATCAGTGACGGTGGGAGGGCCAAGAACACCGGGGAGCTGTTTTTT. Translating gives CAISDGGRAKNTGELFF.